This T cell receptor beta chain was documented in a study of blood T cell repertoires in COVID-19. Study information: Acute and convalescent COVID-19 samples came from the United States, Italy and Spain. T cells, B-cell-depleted T cells, or PBMCs provided the cDNA or gDNA that served as material.

The V segment lost 10 bases and the J segment 8 bases; nucleotides outside the gene matches: 13. The CDR3 totals 14 residues. Germline V gives CDR1 LNHDA, CDR2 SQIVND (reference sequence). Authors' methods: By means of reference gene primer amplification, nucleated cell counts were estimated. Method: immunoSEQ multiplex PCR; TCRdb's copy keeps in-frame clones and lacks some. V, J and clone size derive from that table, while D and trimming were established from the DNA sequence. Counted here are some 65,000 clones, over 75% occurring once; the ten biggest clones make up 2.5% to 3%. This sequence was found in a man older than 75 with acute or convalescent COVID-19. The gene calls are TRBV19 and TRBJ2-1, with 8 bases identical to TRBD2. Sequenced input: peripheral blood. The DNA for the CDR3 is TGTGCCACCGAAAGCGGGAGCCTCGGCGATGAGCAGTTCTTC. It translates to CATESGSLGDEQFF.